This TCR beta chain comes out of a study of blood T cell repertoires in COVID-19. The overall study: In each case, the material was cDNA or gDNA derived from T cells, B-cell-depleted T cells, or PBMCs.

Many counts were recorded for this clone. V dropped 10 bases and J dropped 2 bases, with 15 bases sitting between them. Germline CDR1 and CDR2: MDHEN and SYDVKM. The CDR3 is made up of 13 amino acids. Sequencing used immunoSEQ multiplex PCR; TCRdb keeps in-frame clones, though not all of them. The data show approximately 210,000 clones, about 86% seen once. The TCR sequence derives from a woman in her forties or fifties with acute COVID-19. The genes are TRBV28 and TRBJ2-7; a weak D match, TRBD1 (6 bases). Sequencing used PBMCs or T cells enriched from blood (not recorded which). This chain's CDR3 is CANHRVGAYEQYF. In nucleotides, the CDR3 is TGTGCCAACCACAGGGTAGGGGCCTACGAGCAGTACTTC. Together with reference TRBV28 and TRBJ2-7, the CDR3 gives the full variable domain: DVKVTQSSRYLVKRTGEKVFLECVQDMDHENMFWYRQDPGLGLRLIYFSYDVKMKEKGDIPEGYSVSREKKERFSLILESASTNQTSMYLCANHRVGAYEQYFGPGTRLTVT.